This is a list of T cell receptor beta chains from one sample in a study of T cell clonotyping in hematopoietic cell transplantation. The repertoire was sequenced with immunoSEQ multiplex PCR; TCRdb's copy has only in-frame clones and lacks some. The sample lists more than 25,000 clones, less than 75% occurring once. This specimen was peripheral blood mononuclear cells, taken before stem cell transplant. All receptors derive from a man aged 50-59 years with myelodysplastic syndrome. Some clones in this sample may be carry-over from other donors' samples. Each CDR3 is given with its conserved first and last residue. Fields, in order: J gene, V gene, clone size, D gene, CDR3 protein, CDR3 DNA. The D gene is left open where the match is weak. The size entry is marked missing in some rows and otherwise reads once, few, many or a size class.

j_call: TRBJ2-3
v_call: TRBV6-5
clone_size: .
d_call: .
cdr3_aa: CAITSGDTQYF
cdr3_nt: TGTGCCATTACGTCTGGGGATACGCAGTATTTT

j_call: TRBJ2-7
v_call: TRBV30
clone_size: .
d_call: .
cdr3_aa: CAWSPESF
cdr3_nt: TGTGCCTGGAGTCCCGAGTCCTTC

j_call: TRBJ1-1
v_call: TRBV30
clone_size: .
d_call: .
cdr3_aa: CAWSVRTVLLEGPNTEAFF
cdr3_nt: TGTGCCTGGAGTGTACGAACGGTCCTCCTGGAGGGGCCGAACACTGAAGCTTTCTTT

j_call: TRBJ2-1
v_call: TRBV6-5
clone_size: few
d_call: .
cdr3_aa: CASSYSKGYEQFF
cdr3_nt: TGTGCCAGCAGTTACTCGAAAGGGTATGAGCAGTTCTTC

j_call: TRBJ2-1
v_call: TRBV29-1
clone_size: .
d_call: .
cdr3_aa: CSVDGDRNEQFF
cdr3_nt: TGCAGCGTTGATGGAGACCGCAATGAGCAGTTCTTC

j_call: TRBJ1-2
v_call: TRBV7-8
clone_size: few
d_call: .
cdr3_aa: CASSPSVGTYGYTF
cdr3_nt: TGTGCCAGCAGCCCCTCCGTGGGGACCTATGGCTACACCTTC

j_call: TRBJ1-4
v_call: TRBV5-6
clone_size: .
d_call: TRBD1
cdr3_aa: CASSWDRGSMMFF
cdr3_nt: TGTGCCAGCAGCTGGGACAGGGGGTCCATGATGTTTTTT

j_call: TRBJ1-4
v_call: TRBV30
clone_size: .
d_call: .
cdr3_aa: CAWSVTGINEKLFF
cdr3_nt: TGTGCCTGGAGTGTTACGGGTATAAATGAAAAACTGTTTTTT

j_call: TRBJ1-1
v_call: TRBV4-1
clone_size: .
d_call: .
cdr3_aa: CASSQDPGTEAFF
cdr3_nt: TGCGCCAGCAGCCAAGACCCGGGCACTGAAGCTTTCTTT

j_call: TRBJ1-2
v_call: TRBV4-2
clone_size: .
d_call: .
cdr3_aa: CASSQDNADTNYGYTF
cdr3_nt: TGTGCCAGCAGCCAAGATAACGCAGATACTAACTATGGCTACACCTTC

j_call: TRBJ2-1
v_call: TRBV5-1
clone_size: .
d_call: .
cdr3_aa: CASSYTRSEQFF
cdr3_nt: TGCGCCAGCAGCTATACTCGGTCGGAGCAGTTCTTC

j_call: TRBJ2-7
v_call: TRBV28
clone_size: .
d_call: .
cdr3_aa: CASIPGGTGYYEQYF
cdr3_nt: TGTGCCAGCATCCCGGGAGGGACAGGGTACTACGAGCAGTACTTC

j_call: TRBJ2-1
v_call: TRBV2
clone_size: .
d_call: .
cdr3_aa: CASRGGRTYNEQFF
cdr3_nt: TGTGCCAGCAGGGGGGGACGGACCTACAATGAGCAGTTCTTC

j_call: TRBJ2-3
v_call: TRBV29-1
clone_size: once
d_call: .
cdr3_aa: CSVTRGLGTDTQYF
cdr3_nt: TGCAGCGTTACTAGGGGGTTGGGGACAGATACGCAGTATTTT

j_call: TRBJ2-5
v_call: TRBV11-2
clone_size: .
d_call: .
cdr3_aa: CASSLPPSQGKETQYF
cdr3_nt: TGTGCCAGCAGCTTGCCACCAAGCCAAGGGAAAGAGACCCAGTACTTC